This T cell receptor (beta chain) was profiled in a study of shared T cell receptors in the human thymus. Measured with immunoSEQ multiplex PCR; TCRdb has only the in-frame clones, and not every one. Of some 760,000 clones listed, approximately 83% are singletons. Trimming stripped 0 bases from V and 5 bases from J, with 14 bases between. CDR1 is SGDLS and CDR2 is YYNGEE in the germline V gene. The CDR3 covers 15 residues. In addition, the sample was reused for a study of human thymus T cells. This second report adds: Donation was from healthy Finnish infants who were having corrective surgery that addressed congenital heart defects. Resections obtained during corrective heart surgery supplied the thymus tissue. Use of V and J genes seemed skewed within the thymic and blood repertoires. In unrelated individuals, thymic repertoires overlapped highly, according to related research.

This TCR derives from a girl less than two years old with a congenital heart defect. The chain links TRBV9 to TRBJ1-2; D may be TRBD1 (5 bases). The sequenced material came from thymocytes. The CDR3 nucleotides are TGTGCCAGCAGCGTAGGTTTTCAGGGCCTTTATGGCTACACCTTC. Its translation is CASSVGFQGLYGYTF.